Shown below are 21 T cell receptor beta chains from a single sample sequenced in a study of T cells in Graves' hyperthyroidism and ophthalmopathy. The CDR3 regions of TCR beta were amplified from RNA transcripts. Carried out on the TCR CDR3, a first-round RT-PCR used the HTBI primer set. MiXCR, run by TCRdb on the multiplex PCR reads, gives a single entry per CDR3 protein. The data show more than 550,000 distinct CDR3 sequences, with around 15% seen just once and around 15% held by the top ten. Sequenced sample: blood. The receptor set was obtained from a man aged 45-65 years with Graves' hyperthyroidism.

As for this clonotype: At one end the junction does not follow the germline gene, possibly because of a read error. This chain links TRBV5-1 with TRBJ2-6; D may match TRBD1 or TRBD2 (5 bases each). The CDR3 covers 15 residues. Germline CDR1 SGHRS, CDR2 YFSETQ. The CDR3 coding sequence is TGCGCCAGCAGCCTCGTGGGACCTGGGGCCATCGTCCTGACTTTC. Its translation is CASSLVGPGAIVLTF.

The table lists this clonotype with many counts. The rearrangement links TRBV6-5 to TRBJ2-7; 15 nucleotides align to TRBD2. The CDR3 covers 17 residues. J gave up 4 bases and V 0 bases, and 4 bases lay outside the gene matches. Germline CDR1 MNHEY, CDR2 SVGAGI. CDR3 region: CASSYSPGLAGGYEQYF. The CDR3 coding sequence is TGTGCCAGCAGTTACTCGCCGGGACTAGCGGGAGGATACGAGCAGTACTTC.

This clonotype was detected many times. The chain is built from TRBV13 and TRBJ1-1; 8 positions match TRBD1. The CDR3 is 15 amino acids. The ends lost 4 bases at V and 0 bases at J; junction bases unmatched: 4. Germline V CDR1 and CDR2: PRHDT, FYEKMQ (reference sequence). CDR3 protein: CASSSETGVNTEAFF. CDR3 in DNA: TGTGCCAGCAGCTCAGAGACAGGGGTGAACACTGAAGCTTTCTTT.

This clonotype was counted ten times or more. CDR3 residues: CASSYFGDSSYEQYF. The CDR3 region has the DNA TGTGCCAGCAGTTATTTCGGGGACTCCTCCTACGAGCAGTACTTC. The chain uses TRBV6-9 and TRBJ2-7; D might be TRBD2 (6 bases). Germline loops: CDR1 MNHGY, CDR2 SVAAGI. The CDR3 totals 15 residues. Trimming stripped 1 base from V and 0 bases from J, with 10 bases between.

This clonotype was observed at least ten times. The rearrangement links TRBV7-2 to TRBJ2-7; 10 bases line up with TRBD1. The germline V gene encodes CDR1 SGHTA and CDR2 FQGNSA. With V trimmed by 4 bases and J by 2 bases, 5 bases remained unmatched. This CDR3 has 15 amino acids. CDR3 DNA: TGTGCCAGCAGCTGGACAGGGGGAGGGCCCTACGAGCAGTACTTC. Protein sequence: CASSWTGGGPYEQYF.

The J gene is TRBJ1-2, the V gene TRBV9; possibly TRBD1 for D (5 bases). V lost 4 bases to trimming and J lost 6 bases, with 10 bases between them. The CDR3 has 12 residues. Per germline, CDR1 SGDLS and CDR2 YYNGEE. The CDR3 reads CASSLGTDGYTF. The DNA of the CDR3 is TGTGCCAGCAGCCTAGGGACGGATGGCTACACCTTC.

This clonotype has just a few counts. This chain links TRBV29-1 with TRBJ2-7; no clear D gene. Germline V gene lookup returns CDR1 SQVTM and CDR2 ANQGSEA. Trimming removed 2 bases from V and 7 bases from J, with 12 bases in between. CDR3 length equals 12 residues. The CDR3 reads CSVEYEGREQYF. The CDR3 region has the DNA TGCAGCGTTGAATACGAAGGTCGGGAGCAGTACTTC.

At least ten counts were recorded for this clonotype. This chain connects TRBV7-3 to TRBJ2-1; 11 nucleotides agree with TRBD2. Per the germline V gene, CDR1 is SGHTA and CDR2 is FQGTGA. The CDR3 has 16 amino acids. V was pared by 1 base and J by 10 bases, with 9 bases of the junction left unmatched. This CDR3 reads CASSLNRLAGSKEQFF. In DNA form, the CDR3 reads TGTGCCAGCAGCTTAAACCGACTAGCGGGGAGTAAGGAGCAGTTCTTC.

Only a few counts were recorded for this clonotype. V and J are TRBV7-9 and TRBJ2-7, with a tentative D call TRBD1 (6 bases). The CDR3 has 13 residues. Germline CDR1 SEHNR, CDR2 FQNEAQ (reference sequence). V was pared by 5 bases and J by 7 bases, with 15 bases between. The CDR3 here is CASSPGHPTEQYF. CDR3 coding DNA: TGTGCCAGCAGCCCGGGACACCCTACGGAGCAGTACTTC. Full variable domain (remainder filled in from reference TRBV7-9 and TRBJ2-7): DTGVSQNPRHKITKRGQNVTFRCDPISEHNRLYWYRQTLGQGPEFLTYFQNEAQLEKSRLLSDRFSAERPKGSFSTLEIQRTEQGDSAMYLCASSPGHPTEQYFGPGTRLTVT.

This clonotype was seen at least ten times. This chain links TRBV6-2 or TRBV6-3 with TRBJ1-1; D is unresolved. Germline V gene lookup returns CDR1 MNHEY and CDR2 SVGEGT. V was shortened by 5 bases and J by 1 base, with 8 bases between the two germline ends. The CDR3 spans 13 residues. CDR3 amino acids: CASSGLPNTEAFF. CDR3 DNA: TGTGCCAGCAGTGGACTGCCGAACACTGAAGCTTTCTTT.

A remark on this clonotype: A much larger clonotype is one base distant, so this may be a read error. The gene calls are TRBV28 and TRBJ2-7; D is tentatively TRBD1 or TRBD2 (5 bases each). The J call is in doubt because the DNA end fits TRBJ2-1 better. Looked up from germline, CDR1 is MDHEN and CDR2 is SYDVKM. CDR3 length: 15 amino acids. The CDR3 here is CASSSAGTGYYEQFF. For the CDR3, the DNA is TGTGCCAGCAGTTCTGCCGGGACGGGTTACTACGAGCAGTTCTTC.

In its sample, this clonotype was seen many times. The V gene is TRBV7-2, the J gene TRBJ1-4; 7 bases are a match to TRBD1. The trim removed 7 bases at V and 5 bases at J, leaving 7 bases unmatched. The V gene's germline CDR1 is SGHTA and CDR2 FQGNSA. This CDR3 spans 14 amino acids. The CDR3, as DNA: TGTGCCAGCAAACCCGGGACAGCAAATGAAAAACTGTTTTTT. Amino acid sequence: CASKPGTANEKLFF.

This clonotype has at least ten counts. The genes are TRBV28 and TRBJ2-6; D is ambiguous. Looked up from germline, CDR1 is MDHEN and CDR2 is SYDVKM. The CDR3 is 16 residues long. The V end lost 4 bases, the J end lost 2 bases, and 12 bases lay between the germline ends. Here the CDR3 reads CASSSPSGTGANVLTF. DNA of the CDR3: TGTGCCAGCAGTTCGCCCTCCGGAACTGGGGCCAACGTCCTGACTTTC.

A few counts support this clonotype. The chain joins TRBV28 to TRBJ2-5, with D possibly being TRBD2 (6 bases). CDR3 length: 14 residues. Germline V gives CDR1 MDHEN, CDR2 SYDVKM. The germline V and J ends were trimmed by 1 base and 9 bases, with 15 bases remaining between them. As DNA, the CDR3 is TGTGCCAGCAGTTTATCCGGGGGAAAGGTAGCCCAGTACTTC. This encodes CASSLSGGKVAQYF.

This clonotype was recorded at least ten times. The gene calls are TRBV12-3 or TRBV12-4 and TRBJ2-3; 8 bases align to TRBD2. With V trimmed by 5 bases and J by 4 bases, 8 bases remained unmatched. CDR3 length: 15 residues. The CDR3 DNA reads TGTGCCAGCAGTGGGGGCGGGAGGAGGGCAGATACGCAGTATTTT. This gives the protein CASSGGGRRADTQYF.

This clonotype was detected only a few times. V and J are TRBV10-3 and TRBJ2-6; D perhaps matches TRBD1 (5 bases). CDR1 and CDR2 (germline): ENHRY, SYGVKD. Trimming removed 3 bases at V and 1 base at J, with 16 bases between. This CDR3 region has 18 residues. CDR3 amino acids: CAISDWWGTGSGANVLTF. In DNA form, the CDR3 reads TGTGCCATCAGTGATTGGTGGGGTACAGGTTCTGGGGCCAACGTCCTGACTTTC.

This chain connects TRBV29-1 to TRBJ1-2; the match to TRBD1 covers 7 bases. Per germline, CDR1 SQVTM and CDR2 ANQGSEA. The CDR3 consists of 14 residues. J gave up 3 bases and V 2 bases, and 6 bases lay outside the gene matches. DNA for the CDR3: TGCAGCGTTGAACCGGCCGACAGGGACTATGGCTACACCTTC. This codes for CSVEPADRDYGYTF.

This clonotype occurred many times. The chain joins TRBV30 to TRBJ2-7, with D possibly TRBD2 on 6 matching bases. Germline V lookup: CDR1 GTSNPN, CDR2 SVGIG (reference sequence). The ends were cut back, 5 bases at V and 0 bases at J, with 11 bases in the middle. CDR3 length: 13 residues. CDR3 sequence reads: CAWAGLPSYEQYF. The CDR3 DNA reads as TGTGCCTGGGCGGGACTCCCCTCCTACGAGCAGTACTTC.

Ten or more counts support this clonotype. This sequence joins TRBV6-1 and TRBJ1-2; TRBD1 is a possible D gene (6 bases). Germline V lookup: CDR1 MNHNS, CDR2 SASEGT. CDR3 size: 14 residues. The V end was cut by 6 bases, the J end by 7 bases, with 18 bases between. This CDR3 is CASSPGGLYRGYTF. CDR3 coding DNA: TGTGCCAGCAGCCCGGGGGGCCTCTATCGTGGCTACACCTTC.

The table lists this clonotype with many counts. The chain links TRBV7-2 to TRBJ1-3; D call uncertain. Trimming stripped 1 base from V and 1 base from J, with 11 bases between. The germline CDR1 and CDR2 sequences are SGHTA and FQGNSA. The CDR3 extends over 16 amino acids. The CDR3 DNA reads TGTGCCAGCAGCTTAGAACCCTACAGATCTGGAAACACCATATATTTT. Translation: CASSLEPYRSGNTIYF.

There are many counts of this clonotype. The V and J genes are TRBV6-8 and TRBJ1-2, with TRBD1 matching over 9 bases. The CDR3 length is 16 residues. V was pared by 6 bases and J by 1 base, with 9 bases of the junction left unmatched. Germline CDR1 reads MNHGY; CDR2 reads SAAAGT. This CDR3 reads CASSHRRGQGNYGYTF. The CDR3 DNA reads TGTGCCAGCAGCCACCGGAGGGGACAGGGTAACTATGGCTACACCTTC.